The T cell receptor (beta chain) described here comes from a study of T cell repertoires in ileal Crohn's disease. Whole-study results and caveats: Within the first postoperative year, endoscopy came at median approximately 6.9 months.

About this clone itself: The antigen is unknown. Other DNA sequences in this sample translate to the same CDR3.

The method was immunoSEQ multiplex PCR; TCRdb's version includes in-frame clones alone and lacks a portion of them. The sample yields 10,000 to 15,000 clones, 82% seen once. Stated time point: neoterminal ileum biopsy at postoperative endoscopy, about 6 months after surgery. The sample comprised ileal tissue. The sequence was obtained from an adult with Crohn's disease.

The CDR3 is CSVERGGYNEQFF. DNA of the CDR3: TGCAGCGTCGAGCGGGGGGGCTACAATGAGCAGTTCTTC. The chain joins TRBV29-1 to TRBJ2-1; 10 bases are a match to TRBD2. The CDR3 consists of 13 residues. Germline assignment: CDR1 SQVTM and CDR2 ANQGSEA. Trimming at V came to 6 bases and at J to 3 bases, leaving 2 bases not matched to a gene.